This TCR beta chain was sequenced during a study of blood T cell repertoires in COVID-19. Overall study context: Sample material is recorded as cDNA or gDNA derived from T cells, B-cell-depleted T cells, or PBMCs.

Original analysis: For nucleated cells, counts were estimated from reference gene primer amplification. The data were produced by immunoSEQ multiplex PCR, yet TCRdb's version contains in-frame clones alone and is incomplete. Clone size and V and J calls were adopted from that table, with D and trimming inferred from the DNA. The sample lists about 160,000 clones, 65% to 90% occurring once. In this sample, this clone turned up once. After removal of 5 bases from V and 8 bases from J, the junction contained 8 bases not matched to a gene. The V gene's germline CDR1 is MNHNY and CDR2 SVGAGI (reference sequence). This CDR3 has 14 residues.

The clonotype originates from a woman aged 35 to 49 with COVID-19, enrolled during active disease. Sequences were obtained from peripheral blood. The rearrangement links TRBV6-6 to TRBJ2-2; 7 bases fit TRBD2. The CDR3 here is CASSDTSVPGELFF. CDR3 nucleotide sequence: TGTGCCAGCAGTGACACTAGCGTCCCTGGGGAGCTGTTTTTT.